Below are 32 T cell receptor beta chains sequenced from a single sample in a study of cytomegalovirus exposure and HLA in healthy donors. Measured with immunoSEQ multiplex PCR; TCRdb has only the in-frame clones, and not every one. The table records some 170,000 clones, around nine tenths of them present only once. Material for sequencing was PBMCs. These TCRs come from a woman aged 25 to 45 in good health and CMV-seronegative.

The genes are TRBV9 and TRBJ2-1; 12 bases line up with TRBD2. Unmatched junction bases numbered 8, after V lost 6 bases and J lost 7 bases. CDR3 size: 15 residues. Germline V lookup: CDR1 SGDLS, CDR2 YYNGEE. The CDR3 region has the DNA TGTGCCAGCACCATACTAGCGGGGGGAGTAAATGAGCAGTTCTTC. Residues: CASTILAGGVNEQFF.

CDR3 amino acids: CASSLGQGVADTQYF. Written as DNA, the CDR3 is TGCGCCAGCAGCTTGGGACAGGGGGTTGCAGATACGCAGTATTTT. The chain combines TRBV5-1 with TRBJ2-3, with 9 bases that match TRBD1. J lost 4 bases, V lost 0 bases, and 3 bases had no gene match. The CDR3 consists of 15 residues. Germline V gene sequence: CDR1 SGHRS, CDR2 YFSETQ.

The CDR3 loop is CASSQDLGQETQYF. Here the CDR3 DNA reads TGTGCCAGCAGCCAAGATCTAGGCCAAGAGACCCAGTACTTC. The chain employs TRBV4-2 and TRBJ2-5; D unresolved. V was clipped by 0 bases and J by 1 base, with 6 bases between them. The CDR3 consists of 14 residues. The germline V gene has CDR1 LGHNA and CDR2 YNFKEQ.

The V gene is TRBV18, the J gene TRBJ1-1; 7 nucleotides line up with TRBD1. CDR3 size: 16 residues. V lost 2 bases, J lost 1 base, and 7 bases stayed unmatched. The V gene's germline CDR1 is KGHSH and CDR2 LQKENI. The CDR3 spells CASSPRPGQKNTEAFF. CDR3 bases: TGTGCCAGCTCACCAAGACCGGGACAGAAGAACACTGAAGCTTTCTTT.

CDR3 bases: TGTGCCAGCAGCGCCGTGTTTGGGGGGGCCTATGAGCAGTTCTTC. Residues: CASSAVFGGAYEQFF. The chain has TRBV5-4 and TRBJ2-1; maybe TRBD2 (7 bases). This CDR3 comprises 15 residues. Trimming removed 4 bases from V and 8 bases from J, with 19 bases in between. The germline V gene encodes CDR1 SGHNT and CDR2 YYREEE (reference sequence).

This rearrangement joins TRBV5-1 to TRBJ1-5, with 9 bases lining up with TRBD1. CDR1 and CDR2 (germline): SGHRS, YFSETQ. CDR3 length: 16 residues. The J segment lost 5 bases and the V segment lost 0 bases, leaving 6 bases of the junction unmatched. The CDR3 bases are TGCGCCAGCAGCTTGGGATTGGGGACAGGGTATCAGCCCCAGCATTTT. Translation gives CASSLGLGTGYQPQHF.

The chain employs TRBV27 and TRBJ2-1; 10 nucleotides line up with TRBD1. The CDR3 runs 15 residues. Germline V gene data show CDR1 as MNHEY and CDR2 as SMNVEV (reference sequence). Trimming cost V 8 bases and J 7 bases; bases outside gene matches: 11. Written as DNA, the CDR3 is TGTGCCAGCGGGACCCGGGACAGGGGAGGGAATGAGCAGTTCTTC. It encodes CASGTRDRGGNEQFF.

The chain is built from TRBV5-5 and TRBJ2-7; tentatively, D is TRBD2 (6 bases). V was clipped by 0 bases and J by 0 bases, with 19 bases between them. Looked up from germline, CDR1 is SGHKS and CDR2 is YYEKEE (reference sequence). The CDR3 contains 18 residues. The CDR3 here is CASSLERGGFSSSYEQYF. The CDR3 DNA is TGTGCCAGCAGCTTGGAACGGGGAGGTTTTAGCAGCTCCTACGAGCAGTACTTC.

The chain joins TRBV5-1 to TRBJ1-2; a possible D gene is TRBD1 (6 bases). Germline lookup yields CDR1 SGHRS and CDR2 YFSETQ. This CDR3 is built from 17 residues. Trimming cost V 0 bases and J 0 bases, with 15 bases left between them. This CDR3 is CASSLGQAPPPNYGYTF. The CDR3 DNA sequence: TGCGCCAGCAGCTTGGGACAGGCCCCACCGCCTAACTATGGCTACACCTTC.

This chain joins TRBV5-4 and TRBJ2-5; 7 nucleotides agree with TRBD1. The V segment lost 4 bases and the J segment 2 bases; nucleotides outside the gene matches: 5. Germline V gene sequence: CDR1 SGHNT, CDR2 YYREEE (reference sequence). This CDR3 is built from 14 residues. The CDR3 DNA reads TGTGCCAGCAGCATAAAACAGGGGCAAGAGACCCAGTACTTC. Protein sequence: CASSIKQGQETQYF.

In its sample, this clone was seen once. This rearrangement joins TRBV12-5 to TRBJ2-1, with 10 bases identical to TRBD2. Germline values: CDR1 LGHNT, CDR2 FRNRAP. This CDR3 has 16 residues. After removal of 1 base from V and 9 bases from J, the junction contained 9 bases not matched to a gene. The CDR3, as DNA: TGTGCTAGTGGTTTGGGGTTAGCGGGGGGTTCCGGTGAGCAGTTCTTC. Its translation is CASGLGLAGGSGEQFF.

The rearrangement uses TRBV19 and TRBJ1-5; D ambiguous. Germline lookup yields CDR1 LNHDA and CDR2 SQIVND (reference sequence). With 5 bases removed from V and 9 bases from J, the gap between germline ends came to 17 bases. The CDR3 runs 14 residues. The CDR3, as DNA: TGTGCCAGTAGTCTCCCACCGAGGCCGGGGCCCCAGCATTTT. It encodes CASSLPPRPGPQHF.

In its sample, this clone was seen once. The chain employs TRBV9 and TRBJ2-7; 8 bases align to TRBD1. CDR1 is SGDLS, CDR2 YYNGEE, per germline. Trimming removed 4 bases from V and 2 bases from J; junction bases left unmatched: 5. The CDR3 length is 14 residues. CDR3: CASSPTDRAYEQYF. In nucleotides, the CDR3 is TGTGCCAGCAGCCCCACGGACAGGGCCTACGAGCAGTACTTC. The full variable domain, completed using reference TRBV9 and TRBJ2-7, is DSGVTQTPKHLITATGQRVTLRCSPRSGDLSVYWYQQSLDQGLQFLIQYYNGEERAKGNILERFSAQQFPDLHSELNLSSLELGDSALYFCASSPTDRAYEQYFGPGTRLTVT.

This rearrangement joins TRBV4-2 to TRBJ2-1; maybe TRBD2 (7 bases). CDR3 length: 18 amino acids. Germline CDR1 reads LGHNA; CDR2 reads YNFKEQ. V lost 0 bases to trimming and J lost 2 bases, with 17 bases between them. CDR3 sequence: CASSQEGVIGGAYNEQFF. The CDR3 DNA is TGTGCCAGCAGCCAAGAGGGGGTTATAGGGGGGGCCTACAATGAGCAGTTCTTC.

The chain carries TRBV5-4 and TRBJ2-3, with TRBD2 matching 9 bases. Trimming took 4 bases from V and 3 from J; bases not matched to a gene: 9. The germline V gene has CDR1 SGHNT and CDR2 YYREEE (reference sequence). The CDR3 is made up of 16 amino acids. This CDR3 is CASSPPGLAGTDTQYF. In DNA, the CDR3 is TGTGCCAGCAGCCCGCCGGGACTAGCAGGTACAGATACGCAGTATTTT.

The chain carries TRBV19 and TRBJ1-6; possibly TRBD1 for D (6 bases). V was shortened by 6 bases and J by 6 bases, with 21 bases between the two germline ends. The CDR3 runs 17 residues. Per the germline V gene, CDR1 is LNHDA and CDR2 is SQIVND (reference sequence). The CDR3 loop reads CASSPYRVEGSNSPLHF. DNA of the CDR3: TGTGCCAGTAGCCCCTACAGGGTAGAGGGCTCTAATTCACCCCTCCACTTT.

V gene TRBV5-1 combines with J gene TRBJ2-2, with 12 positions matching TRBD2. V lost 7 bases and J lost 6; bases outside the gene matches: 7. Germline V gene lookup returns CDR1 SGHRS and CDR2 YFSETQ. The CDR3 loop spans 15 amino acids. The CDR3 loop is CASGWTSGAPGELFF. DNA of the CDR3: TGCGCCAGCGGATGGACTAGCGGGGCGCCCGGGGAGCTGTTTTTT.

This clone has only one observation. The chain carries TRBV2 and TRBJ2-3, with D maybe TRBD1 (6 bases). Between the trimmed V and J ends, which lost 7 bases and 2 bases, there was a span of 16 bases. The length of the CDR3 is 15 residues. Germline V gene lookup returns CDR1 SNHLY and CDR2 FYNNEI. In DNA, the CDR3 is TGTGCCAGCACGGAACGGGACACCTACACAGATACGCAGTATTTT. This translates into CASTERDTYTDTQYF.

The chain combines TRBV19 with TRBJ1-2; D is uncertain. Trimming removed 10 bases at V and 4 bases at J, with 16 bases between. Germline-derived CDR1 and CDR2 are LNHDA and SQIVND (reference sequence). This CDR3 contains 13 residues. CDR3 loop: CATQPGGLYGYTF. CDR3 sequence (DNA): TGTGCCACCCAGCCCGGAGGGCTCTATGGCTACACCTTC.

The rearrangement links TRBV19 to TRBJ1-6; D ambiguous. This CDR3 comprises 15 residues. V lost 1 base to trimming and J lost 2 bases, with 6 bases between them. CDR1 and CDR2 from the germline V gene are LNHDA and SQIVND (reference sequence). The CDR3 spells CASSIVGAYNSPLHF. The CDR3 DNA reads TGTGCCAGTAGTATAGTCGGAGCCTATAATTCACCCCTCCACTTT.

This clone appeared a single time. The chain couples TRBV6-6 to TRBJ1-2; D perhaps matches TRBD1 (6 bases). Germline V gene lookup returns CDR1 MNHNY and CDR2 SVGAGI (reference sequence). This CDR3 is 15 amino acids long. Between the trimmed V and J ends, which lost 2 bases and 2 bases, there was a span of 12 bases. CDR3 DNA: TGTGCCAGCAGTTACCGACAGGATCTCAACTATGGCTACACCTTC. It encodes CASSYRQDLNYGYTF.

The chain uses TRBV29-1 and TRBJ1-1; D is ambiguous. CDR1 and CDR2 from the germline V gene are SQVTM and ANQGSEA. This CDR3 comprises 13 residues. Trimming pared 7 bases from V and 7 bases from J, leaving 19 bases between. This CDR3 is CSGIRTDPIEAFF. CDR3 sequence (DNA): TGCAGCGGGATCCGAACAGATCCAATTGAAGCTTTCTTT.

The chain has TRBV6-1 and TRBJ1-1, with 8 bases aligning to TRBD1. Germline trimming cut 10 bases from V and 4 bases from J; bases unmatched to any gene: 5. The germline gives CDR1 MNHNS, CDR2 SASEGT. The CDR3 runs 12 residues. The CDR3 nucleotides read TGTGCCATACCGACAGGGGCCACTGAAGCTTTCTTT. Translation gives CAIPTGATEAFF.

The DNA of the CDR3 is TGTGCCAGCAGCTCGGGACACGGGATGAGAGCTAATGAAAAACTGTTTTTT. This encodes CASSSGHGMRANEKLFF. V is TRBV7-6 and J is TRBJ1-4, with D possibly being TRBD1 (6 bases). V was pared by 4 bases and J by 3 bases, with 18 bases between. Per germline, CDR1 SGHVS and CDR2 FNYEAQ. The CDR3 consists of 17 residues.

This chain uses TRBV4-1 with TRBJ1-3; no definite D call. The CDR3 is 16 amino acids. Trimming cost V 0 bases and J 4 bases, with 13 bases left between them. CDR1 is MGHRA, CDR2 YSYEKL, per germline. CDR3 loop: CASSQERVKGGNTIYF. The CDR3 DNA reads as TGCGCCAGCAGCCAAGAGAGGGTCAAAGGAGGAAACACCATATATTTT.

The rearrangement joins TRBV18 to TRBJ1-2; 9 bases align to TRBD1. This CDR3 comprises 15 residues. V lost 3 bases and J lost 3; bases outside the gene matches: 5. Per the germline V gene, CDR1 is KGHSH and CDR2 is LQKENI. The CDR3 loop is CASSPYRGRDYGYTF. Here the CDR3 DNA reads TGTGCCAGCTCACCGTACAGGGGGCGAGACTATGGCTACACCTTC.

The rearrangement links TRBV6-1 to TRBJ2-1; TRBD2 matches at 14 bases. V trimming: 4 bases; J trimming: 6 bases; junction bases outside the gene matches: 2. From germline, CDR1 is MNHNS and CDR2 SASEGT. The CDR3 is 15 residues long. The CDR3 DNA is TGTGCCAGCAGTGGACTAGCGGGGGGGCCCAATGAGCAGTTCTTC. Its translation is CASSGLAGGPNEQFF.

The rearrangement joins TRBV27 to TRBJ2-3; the match to TRBD2 covers 9 bases. The ends lost 2 bases at V and 1 base at J; junction bases unmatched: 4. Germline V gives CDR1 MNHEY, CDR2 SMNVEV (reference sequence). The CDR3 loop spans 16 amino acids. DNA of the CDR3: TGTGCCAGCAGTTTAAGGTTAGCGGGGGGCACAGATACGCAGTATTTT. As protein: CASSLRLAGGTDTQYF.

The chain couples TRBV4-1 to TRBJ2-7; maybe TRBD2 (5 bases). The CDR3 has 15 residues. Trimming took off 1 base at V and 2 bases at J, with 12 bases between the two ends. Germline V lookup: CDR1 MGHRA, CDR2 YSYEKL. CDR3: CASSQVASPAYEQYF. CDR3 nucleotide sequence: TGCGCCAGCAGCCAAGTTGCTAGCCCCGCCTACGAGCAGTACTTC.

This chain links TRBV29-1 with TRBJ1-1, with 7 nucleotides matching TRBD1. The V and J ends lost 6 bases and 1 base, in that order; junction bases with no gene match: 5. Germline loops: CDR1 SQVTM, CDR2 ANQGSEA. The CDR3 runs 13 residues. The CDR3 sequence is CSVTDRKNTEAFF. Here the CDR3 DNA reads TGCAGCGTCACGGACAGGAAGAACACTGAAGCTTTCTTT. Full variable domain (outside the CDR3, taken from reference TRBV29-1 and TRBJ1-1): SAVISQKPSRDICQRGTSLTIQCQVDSQVTMMFWYRQQPGQSLTLIATANQGSEATYESGFVIDKFPISRPNLTFSTLTVSNMSPEDSSIYLCSVTDRKNTEAFFGQGTRLTVV.

This rearrangement joins TRBV6-1 to TRBJ2-2; 7 bases match TRBD2. The ends lost 5 bases at V and 1 base at J; junction bases unmatched: 4. The CDR3 has 15 residues. Per the germline V gene, CDR1 is MNHNS and CDR2 is SASEGT. The CDR3 region has the DNA TGTGCCAGCAGTTCCGGGACTATGAACACCGGGGAGCTGTTTTTT. It codes for CASSSGTMNTGELFF.

There are a few counts of this clone. The rearrangement joins TRBV7-6 to TRBJ1-5, with a weak D call TRBD1 (5 bases). Germline values: CDR1 SGHVS, CDR2 FNYEAQ. V was pared by 5 bases and J by 9 bases, with 11 bases between. This CDR3 comprises 12 residues. The CDR3 nucleotides read TGTGCCAGCAGCCACGGGGGTGGGCCCCAGCATTTT. Translation gives CASSHGGGPQHF.